Following are 12 T cell receptor beta chains from one sample sequenced in a study of blood T cell repertoires in COVID-19. Libraries were prepared by immunoSEQ multiplex PCR; TCRdb keeps only in-frame clonotypes and omits some of them. The sample shows about 240,000 clones, around 79% of them seen only once. The source material was peripheral blood. All receptors derive from a woman of 80 years or more with acute or convalescent COVID-19.

The V and J genes are TRBV5-1 and TRBJ2-7; 11 bases map to TRBD1. Germline V CDR1 and CDR2: SGHRS, YFSETQ. The CDR3 extends over 14 amino acids. V lost 4 bases and J lost 5; bases outside the gene matches: 5. The CDR3 sequence: CASSTGQGVHEQYF. The CDR3 DNA reads as TGCGCCAGCAGCACGGGACAGGGGGTACACGAGCAGTACTTC.

This clone has just one count. The chain couples TRBV5-1 to TRBJ2-2; 7 nucleotides agree with TRBD2. Trimming removed 0 bases from V and 4 bases from J; junction bases left unmatched: 12. In germline, CDR1 is SGHRS, CDR2 YFSETQ. The CDR3 loop spans 18 amino acids. CDR3 sequence: CASSLVLGAGDPTGELFF. The CDR3 region has the DNA TGCGCCAGCAGCTTGGTTCTCGGGGCGGGGGATCCCACCGGGGAGCTGTTTTTT.

J is TRBJ1-1 and V is TRBV6-6; unclear D gene. Germline CDR1 reads MNHNY; CDR2 reads SVGAGI (reference sequence). V was clipped by 4 bases and J by 1 base, with 13 bases between them. The CDR3 length is 15 residues. The CDR3 here is CASSSDRAGNTEAFF. CDR3 nucleotides: TGTGCCAGCAGTTCTGACCGGGCGGGGAACACTGAAGCTTTCTTT.

CDR3 nucleotides: TGTGCCAGCAGCATCACAGGGCTGGCTTTCTCTGGGGCCAACGTCCTGACTTTC. It is translated as CASSITGLAFSGANVLTF. The rearrangement links TRBV7-2 to TRBJ2-6; TRBD1 might be the D (6 bases). The CDR3 runs 18 residues. V lost 5 bases and J lost 0, with 17 bases in between. CDR1 is SGHTA and CDR2 is FQGNSA in the germline V gene.

As concerns this clone: Within the sample, other DNA sequences also encode this same CDR3. The chain combines TRBV5-1 with TRBJ1-1, with 8 bases matching TRBD1. Trimming cost V 0 bases and J 0 bases; bases outside gene matches: 4. The CDR3 covers 16 residues. CDR1 is SGHRS, CDR2 YFSETQ, per germline. CDR3 bases: TGCGCCAGCAGCTTGGCTCAGGGGGCGATGAACACTGAAGCTTTCTTT. Amino acid sequence: CASSLAQGAMNTEAFF.

In its sample, this clone was seen a few times. The chain is built from TRBV19 and TRBJ1-2, with TRBD1 matching 7 bases. The CDR3 contains 12 residues. V was pared by 6 bases and J by 5 bases, with 3 bases of the junction left unmatched. Germline V gene sequence: CDR1 LNHDA, CDR2 SQIVND (reference sequence). CDR3 in DNA: TGTGCCAGTAGCGGGACAGCTTATGGCTACACCTTC. Its protein is CASSGTAYGYTF.

The chain recombines TRBV5-1 with TRBJ2-1; 11 bases are shared with TRBD1. The ends lost 4 bases at V and 8 bases at J; junction bases unmatched: 5. CDR1 and CDR2 from the germline V gene are SGHRS and YFSETQ. The CDR3 length is 14 residues. In DNA, the CDR3 is TGCGCCAGCAGCACCGGGACAGGGGGTTATGAGCAGTTCTTC. Its protein is CASSTGTGGYEQFF.

The J gene is TRBJ1-1, the V gene TRBV7-2; D not certain. Per the germline V gene, CDR1 is SGHTA and CDR2 is FQGNSA. V lost 1 base to trimming and J lost 10 bases, with 13 bases between them. The CDR3 length is 13 residues. The CDR3 reads CASSLEVARGAFF. CDR3 in DNA: TGTGCCAGCAGCTTAGAGGTGGCCCGGGGAGCTTTCTTT.

This clone was recorded once. V and J are TRBV15 and TRBJ2-3; no firm D call. CDR1 is LNHNV, CDR2 YYDKDF, per germline (reference sequence). Trimming shortened V by 4 bases and J by 0 bases, and 5 bases separated the two germline ends. The CDR3 runs 13 residues. The CDR3 coding sequence is TGTGCCACCAGCACGCGGAGCACAGATACGCAGTATTTT. Translated: CATSTRSTDTQYF.

This chain joins TRBV7-3 and TRBJ2-1; 11 positions agree with TRBD2. The CDR3 covers 16 residues. Germline V lookup: CDR1 SGHTA, CDR2 FQGTGA. The J segment lost 6 bases and the V segment lost 4 bases, leaving 8 bases of the junction unmatched. This CDR3 is CASSSTGLAVINEQFF. For the CDR3, the DNA is TGTGCCAGCAGCTCCACGGGACTAGCGGTTATCAATGAGCAGTTCTTC.

The count of this clone is one. In the same sample, other DNA sequences code for this CDR3. The V call is TRBV5-1, the J call TRBJ1-2, with 8 bases that match TRBD1. The V and J ends lost 4 bases and 3 bases, in that order; junction bases with no gene match: 2. Germline loops: CDR1 SGHRS, CDR2 YFSETQ. The CDR3 is made up of 13 amino acids. The CDR3 is CASSPTGDYGYTF. The CDR3 DNA reads TGCGCCAGCAGCCCGACAGGGGACTATGGCTACACCTTC.

V and J are TRBV3-1 (or the pseudogene TRBV3-2) and TRBJ2-2, with D possibly TRBD2 on 7 matching bases. This CDR3 has 16 amino acids. Germline CDR1 reads LGHDT; CDR2 reads YNNKEL (reference sequence). The ends were cut back, 4 bases at V and 2 bases at J, with 14 bases in the middle. CDR3 sequence reads: CASSLGGGTNTGELFF. Written as DNA, the CDR3 is TGTGCCAGCAGCCTGGGAGGGGGAACAAACACCGGGGAGCTGTTTTTT.